These T cell receptor beta chains were read from a single sample in a study of PD-1 blockade in classical Hodgkin lymphoma. TCRdb's table, derived via immunoSEQ multiplex PCR, lists solely in-frame clones and lacks some. The sample holds 25,000 to 30,000 clones, about 86% seen once. This sample comprised CD8+ T cells from blood, obtained at baseline. These receptors originate from a human donor with classical Hodgkin lymphoma. Both conserved end residues are part of each CDR3. Each record gives: V gene, CDR3 length, clone size, J gene, D gene, CDR3 DNA, CDR3 protein. D genes are given only for firm matches. A clone size is listed for some rows: how often the clone was seen (once, few, many), or a class if it is expanded.

TRBV28	14	.	TRBJ1-5	.	TGTGCCAGCACCGTACGGGTTAGCAATCAGCCCCAGCATTTT	CASTVRVSNQPQHF
TRBV15	18	once	TRBJ2-7	.	TGTGCCACCAGCCGCTCGGTCCACCTTCCGGATCCAAGGGACGAGCAGTACTTC	CATSRSVHLPDPRDEQYF
TRBV7-9	15	.	TRBJ2-7	TRBD1	TGTGCCAGCAGCTTAAGCTTGGACAGGTCCTACGAGCAGTACTTC	CASSLSLDRSYEQYF
TRBV29-1	12	few	TRBJ1-2	.	TGCAGCGTGAGGGACATGTACTATGGCTACACCTTC	CSVRDMYYGYTF
TRBV6-5	14	.	TRBJ2-7	TRBD2	TGTGCCAGCAGTTACGCACTAGCGGGAGGGGAGCAGTACTTC	CASSYALAGGEQYF
TRBV7-3	14	.	TRBJ2-7	.	TGTGCCAGCAGCCGAACACCTCGAATGTCGTGGCAGTACTTC	CASSRTPRMSWQYF
TRBV29-1	12	.	TRBJ2-1	TRBD1	TGCAGCGCCTGGGACAGATACAATGAGCAGTTCTTC	CSAWDRYNEQFF
TRBV4-1	15	.	TRBJ2-7	.	TGCGCCAGCAGCCAATCGTGGGGTCTGACCTACGAGCAGTACTTC	CASSQSWGLTYEQYF
TRBV14	20	.	TRBJ2-1	TRBD2	TGTGCCAGCAGCCAAGAACGGTGGCTAGCGGGAGCTACTTTTTACAATGAGCAGTTCTTC	CASSQERWLAGATFYNEQFF
TRBV7-9	14	few	TRBJ1-2	.	TGTGCCAGCAGCTTAAATCTGGGGGCGGATGGCTACACCTTC	CASSLNLGADGYTF
TRBV6-5	13	.	TRBJ2-7	TRBD1	TGTGCCAGCAGCTTGACAGGGGGGCTCGAGCAGTACTTC	CASSLTGGLEQYF
TRBV28	16	.	TRBJ1-5	.	TGTGCCAGCAGTTTGACGGTGACAGACATCAATCAGCCCCAGCATTTT	CASSLTVTDINQPQHF
TRBV6-4	18	.	TRBJ2-1	TRBD2	TGTGCCAGCAGCGGGACTAGCGGAGGGTGGAGCTCCTACAATGAGCAGTTCTTC	CASSGTSGGWSSYNEQFF
TRBV6-5	14	.	TRBJ1-1	.	TGTGCCAGCAGTTACCAACCCAGGAACACTGAAGCTTTCTTT	CASSYQPRNTEAFF
TRBV28	17	.	TRBJ2-7	TRBD2	TGTGCCAGCAGTACCCTAGCGGGGGGCGGGGTCACCTACGAGCAGTACTTC	CASSTLAGGGVTYEQYF
TRBV2	13	.	TRBJ1-1	.	TGTGCCAGCAGTCCGGACGGGGTTAATGAAGCTTTCTTT	CASSPDGVNEAFF
TRBV7-9	16	.	TRBJ2-1	TRBD1	TGTGCCAGCAGCTCAGACAGGGGTCGGTCCTACAATGAGCAGTTCTTC	CASSSDRGRSYNEQFF
TRBV30	15	.	TRBJ1-5	.	TGTGCCTGGAGTGTACTTGGGGGCGGAAATCAGCCCCAGCATTTT	CAWSVLGGGNQPQHF
TRBV28	14	medium-sized	TRBJ2-2	.	TGTGCCAGCAGTCCCACCAGGGGCACCGGGGAGCTGTTTTTT	CASSPTRGTGELFF
TRBV28	18	once	TRBJ2-5	TRBD2	TGTGCCAGCAGCCCCCTCGGGACTAGCGGGAGGTATCAAGAGACCCAGTACTTC	CASSPLGTSGRYQETQYF
TRBV5-5	16	once	TRBJ1-1	.	TGTGCCAGCAGCCACCCGAGGGCCGTCGCGAACACTGAAGCTTTCTTT	CASSHPRAVANTEAFF
TRBV25-1	12	.	TRBJ2-2	.	TGTGCCAGCATGAGGGCCGGCGGGGAGCTGTTTTTT	CASMRAGGELFF
TRBV27	15	.	TRBJ2-7	.	TGTGCCAGCAGTCCCGCGGGTGGATCACTATACGAGCAGTACTTC	CASSPAGGSLYEQYF
TRBV27	14	.	TRBJ1-5	.	TGTGCCAGCAGTTTTGGGACGGAGTTGTTAACCCAGCATTTT	CASSFGTELLTQHF
TRBV5-6	15	.	TRBJ2-2	TRBD1	TGTGCCAGCAGCCCGGGACAGGGAGACACCGGGGAGCTGTTTTTT	CASSPGQGDTGELFF
TRBV27	13	.	TRBJ1-5	.	TGTGCCAGCAGTTTGACAGCAAATCAGCCCCAGCATTTT	CASSLTANQPQHF
TRBV7-9	12	.	TRBJ2-7	.	TGTGCCAGCAGCTTAGAAGGGCACGAGCAGTACTTC	CASSLEGHEQYF
TRBV28	15	.	TRBJ1-2	.	TGTGCCAGCAGCCAAAGGACATATACTAACTATGGCTACACCTTC	CASSQRTYTNYGYTF
TRBV27	13	few	TRBJ1-2	.	TGTGCCAGCAGTGTGACAGGAAATGGCGGCTACACCTTC	CASSVTGNGGYTF
TRBV4-2	13	.	TRBJ2-1	.	TGTGCCAGCAGCCAATGGGCTCAGGATGAGCAGTTCTTC	CASSQWAQDEQFF
TRBV15	15	.	TRBJ1-5	.	TGTGCCACCAGACAGGGAAGGGGAGGCAATCAGCCCCAGCATTTT	CATRQGRGGNQPQHF
TRBV27	13	.	TRBJ1-1	.	TGTGCCAGCAGTTCCTTCAGGGACACTGAAGCTTTCTTT	CASSSFRDTEAFF
TRBV7-9	15	.	TRBJ1-2	.	TGTGCCAGCAGCGGTCGCAACGGAATTAACTATGGCTACACCTTC	CASSGRNGINYGYTF
TRBV5-1	13	.	TRBJ1-2	TRBD1	TGCGCCAGCAGCTGGGACAGGACCTATGGCTACACCTTC	CASSWDRTYGYTF
TRBV4-1	15	once	TRBJ2-7	.	TGCGCCAGCAGCCAAGTTCTCGCCGGAGGGTACGAGCAGTACTTC	CASSQVLAGGYEQYF
TRBV19	14	.	TRBJ2-1	TRBD1	TGTGCCAGTAGTATTTTGTCAGGGGGCAATGAGCAGTTCTTC	CASSILSGGNEQFF
TRBV28	17	.	TRBJ1-5	TRBD1	TGTGCCAGCAGTTTAGTTCGGACAGGGTTAAGCAATCAGCCCCAGCATTTT	CASSLVRTGLSNQPQHF
TRBV7-9	17	.	TRBJ2-4	TRBD1	TGTGCCAGCAGCAACCGGGGACAGGGCTCAGCCAAAAACATTCAGTACTTC	CASSNRGQGSAKNIQYF
TRBV6-1	11	.	TRBJ2-7	.	TGTGCCAGCAGTTCATACTACGAGCAGTACTTC	CASSSYYEQYF
TRBV11-3	13	.	TRBJ2-5	.	TGTGCCAGCAGCTTCGGGCAGGGAGAGACCCAGTACTTC	CASSFGQGETQYF
TRBV7-8	12	.	TRBJ2-1	.	TGTGCCAGCAGCTTAGGAGGGGATGAGCAGTTCTTC	CASSLGGDEQFF
TRBV30	13	once	TRBJ1-2	.	TGTGCCTGGAGTACCCCCGGTCCGCGGGGCTACACCTTC	CAWSTPGPRGYTF
TRBV18	18	.	TRBJ2-7	.	TGTGCCAGCTCACCACCGAAGGTCCAGGGGGGTTCAACCTACGAGCAGTACTTC	CASSPPKVQGGSTYEQYF
TRBV27	15	.	TRBJ1-2	.	TGTGCCAGCAGTTTATCCGCTTGGGCAGGGCATGGCTACACCTTC	CASSLSAWAGHGYTF
TRBV2	12	once	TRBJ2-7	TRBD1	TGTGCCAGCCGGGACAGCCCTTACGAGCAGTACTTC	CASRDSPYEQYF
TRBV11-2	14	.	TRBJ1-1	.	TGTGCCAGCAGCTTAGTTGGGGCGCGGACTGAAGCTTTCTTT	CASSLVGARTEAFF
TRBV9	15	.	TRBJ2-6	.	TGTGCCAGCAGACCCAGCAACTTTGGGGCCAACGTCCTGACTTTC	CASRPSNFGANVLTF
TRBV15	14	.	TRBJ2-1	TRBD2	TGTGCCACCAGCGGGGGACTAGGGGTCAATGAGCAGTTCTTC	CATSGGLGVNEQFF
TRBV28	15	.	TRBJ1-1	TRBD1	TGTGCCAGCAGTTTTTTAGGCGGGCAGGGGGCTTTAGCTTTCTTT	CASSFLGGQGALAFF
TRBV27	13	.	TRBJ2-1	TRBD1	TGTGCCAGCAGTCCCGGGACAGCCCAGGAGCAGTTCTTC	CASSPGTAQEQFF
TRBV30	15	.	TRBJ1-6	.	TGTGCCTGGAGTGTTAGTCCGTACGGGAATTCACCCCTCCACTTT	CAWSVSPYGNSPLHF
TRBV5-4	15	.	TRBJ2-7	.	TGTGCCAGCAGCTTGATCGACCGGAGCTCCTACGAGCAGTACTTC	CASSLIDRSSYEQYF
TRBV9	14	.	TRBJ2-7	TRBD1	TGTGCCAGCAGCTCAACAGGGGCAGTGTACGAGCAGTACTTC	CASSSTGAVYEQYF
TRBV7-2	19	.	TRBJ2-7	TRBD2	TGTGCCAGCAGCTTAGCGCAACTAGCGGGAGAGGACCTCTCCTACGAGCAGTACTTC	CASSLAQLAGEDLSYEQYF
TRBV9	16	.	TRBJ2-1	TRBD2	TGTGCCAGCAGCGGACTAGCGGGAGGGCCAAACAATGAGCAGTTCTTC	CASSGLAGGPNNEQFF
TRBV27	15	.	TRBJ2-1	.	TGTGCCAGCAGTTTACTTGCGGAACCCTACAATGAGCAGTTCTTC	CASSLLAEPYNEQFF
TRBV27	17	.	TRBJ1-1	TRBD1	TGTGCCAGCAGCGCTAGCCAGGGACAGGGAGGGAACACTGAAGCTTTCTTT	CASSASQGQGGNTEAFF
TRBV25-1	14	few	TRBJ1-2	.	TGTGCCAGCAGTGGGCAGGAGGGAAACTATGGCTACACCTTC	CASSGQEGNYGYTF
TRBV5-1	15	.	TRBJ2-3	TRBD2	TGCGCCAGCAGCTTGGGGACTAGCGACACAGATACGCAGTATTTT	CASSLGTSDTDTQYF
TRBV5-1	17	.	TRBJ1-4	TRBD1	TGCGCCAGCAGCTTGACTACAGGGGGACCCTCTAATGAAAAACTGTTTTTT	CASSLTTGGPSNEKLFF